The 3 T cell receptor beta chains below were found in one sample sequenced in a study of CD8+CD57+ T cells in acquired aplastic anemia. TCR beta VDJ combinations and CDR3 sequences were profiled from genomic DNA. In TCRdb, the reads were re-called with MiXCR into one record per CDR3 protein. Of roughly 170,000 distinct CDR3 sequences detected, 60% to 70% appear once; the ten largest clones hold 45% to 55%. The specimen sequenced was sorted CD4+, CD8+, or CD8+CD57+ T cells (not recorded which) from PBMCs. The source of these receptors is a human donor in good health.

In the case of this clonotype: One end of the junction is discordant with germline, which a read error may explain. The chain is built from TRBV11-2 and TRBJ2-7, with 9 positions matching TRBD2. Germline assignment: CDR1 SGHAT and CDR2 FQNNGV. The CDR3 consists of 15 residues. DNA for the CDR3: TGCGCCAGCAGCCAAGGCCGACTAGCGGCCTACGAGCAGTACTTC. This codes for CASSQGRLAAYEQYF.

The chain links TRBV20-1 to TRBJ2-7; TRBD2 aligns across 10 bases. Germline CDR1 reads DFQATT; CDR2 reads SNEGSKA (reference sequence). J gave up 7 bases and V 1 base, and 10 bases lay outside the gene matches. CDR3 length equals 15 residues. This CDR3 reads CSARGSLAGVREQYF. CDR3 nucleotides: TGCAGTGCTAGAGGCAGCCTAGCGGGAGTACGGGAGCAGTACTTC.

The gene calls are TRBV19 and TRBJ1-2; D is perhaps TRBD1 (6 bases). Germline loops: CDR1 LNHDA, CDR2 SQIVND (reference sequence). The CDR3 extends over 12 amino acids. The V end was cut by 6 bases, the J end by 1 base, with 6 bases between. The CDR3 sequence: CASRQGNYGYTF. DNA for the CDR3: TGTGCCAGTAGACAGGGTAACTATGGCTACACCTTC.